This passage covers 31 T cell receptor beta chains from one sample sequenced in a study of neurological immune-mediated disorders. TCRdb redid the calling of the 5' RACE reads with MiXCR, one entry per CDR3 protein. Of 95,000 to 150,000 distinct CDR3 sequences detected, about 3.4% appear once; the ten largest clones hold over 1%. Sequencing was performed on PBMCs. Receptor source: a woman aged 25-40 years with multiple sclerosis.

A single count supports this clonotype. The chain uses TRBV5-1 and TRBJ2-1; no definite D call. The length of the CDR3 is 14 residues. Deletions cut 4 bases from V and 0 bases from J, with 8 bases between. Germline CDR1 SGHRS, CDR2 YFSETQ. The CDR3 DNA reads TGCGCCAGCAGCGCTGAGAGCTCCTACAATGAGCAGTTCTTC. Amino acid sequence: CASSAESSYNEQFF.

The table lists this clonotype with many counts. V usage is TRBV2 and J usage is TRBJ2-5; 14 nucleotides align to TRBD2. CDR3 size: 15 residues. Germline lookup yields CDR1 SNHLY and CDR2 FYNNEI. V lost 4 bases, J lost 4 bases, and 2 bases stayed unmatched. CDR3 sequence reads: CASSGGLAGVETQYF. DNA of the CDR3: TGTGCCAGCAGTGGGGGACTAGCGGGAGTAGAGACCCAGTACTTC.

This clonotype was counted many times. The rearrangement joins TRBV20-1 to TRBJ1-1; D is ambiguous. Germline V gene sequence: CDR1 DFQATT, CDR2 SNEGSKA (reference sequence). V dropped 1 base and J dropped 4 bases, with 22 bases sitting between them. The CDR3 has 17 amino acids. CDR3 bases: TGCAGTGCTAGAGCTACCAATACATTCCATCGGGGCACTGAAGCTTTCTTT. It yields the protein CSARATNTFHRGTEAFF.

This clonotype was counted many times. This chain connects TRBV10-3 to TRBJ2-3; 13 bases are a match to TRBD2. In germline, CDR1 is ENHRY, CDR2 SYGVKD. The V and J ends lost 0 bases and 5 bases, in that order; junction bases with no gene match: 2. The CDR3 runs to 16 residues. CDR3 in amino acids: CAISESGLAGRDTQYF. The CDR3 coding sequence is TGTGCCATCAGTGAGTCGGGACTAGCGGGGCGAGATACGCAGTATTTT.

This clonotype appeared many times. The V gene is TRBV20-1, the J gene TRBJ2-7; D may correspond to TRBD1 or TRBD2 (5 bases each). Between the trimmed V and J ends, which lost 1 base and 3 bases, there was a span of 16 bases. The CDR3 extends over 15 amino acids. Germline CDR1 and CDR2: DFQATT and SNEGSKA (reference sequence). CDR3 DNA sequence: TGCAGTGCTAGAGGGTCAGGGACGGAAAACTACGAGCAGTACTTC. Protein: CSARGSGTENYEQYF.

This clonotype was detected ten times or more. This sequence joins TRBV28 and TRBJ2-1; D may match TRBD1 or TRBD2 (5 bases each). Per the germline V gene, CDR1 is MDHEN and CDR2 is SYDVKM. V dropped 5 bases and J dropped 3 bases, with 14 bases sitting between them. This CDR3 has 15 amino acids. The CDR3 here is CASSVRGLHYNEQFF. DNA of the CDR3: TGTGCCAGCAGTGTTCGGGGCCTTCACTACAATGAGCAGTTCTTC.

This clonotype was counted ten times or more. The rearrangement uses TRBV5-6 and TRBJ2-7; D is uncertain. The germline V gene has CDR1 SGHDT and CDR2 YYEEEE. The CDR3 is 16 amino acids. The V end lost 0 bases, the J end lost 7 bases, and 20 bases lay between the germline ends. The CDR3 is CASSLAWGSLPREQYF. The CDR3 coding sequence is TGTGCCAGCAGCTTGGCCTGGGGTTCTCTCCCCAGGGAGCAGTACTTC.

At least ten counts were recorded for this clonotype. The rearrangement joins TRBV19 to TRBJ1-5; 8 bases are shared with TRBD1. V lost 4 bases to trimming and J lost 7 bases; unmatched junction nucleotides: 6. Germline CDR1 reads LNHDA; CDR2 reads SQIVND (reference sequence). The CDR3 is 14 amino acids. CDR3 bases: TGTGCCAGTAGTAGCCAGGGGGCTCGACAGCCCCAGCATTTT. It is translated as CASSSQGARQPQHF.

This clonotype came up many times. The rearrangement joins TRBV7-9 to TRBJ2-3; tentative D call: TRBD1 (7 bases). The CDR3 runs 16 residues. Germline V CDR1 and CDR2: SEHNR, FQNEAQ (reference sequence). V was shortened by 7 bases and J by 5 bases, with 22 bases between the two germline ends. CDR3 sequence: CASTQSGGQGQDTQYF. CDR3 DNA sequence: TGTGCCAGCACCCAATCAGGGGGGCAGGGTCAAGATACGCAGTATTTT. The entire variable domain, with the rest obtained from reference TRBV7-9 and TRBJ2-3, is as follows: DTGVSQNPRHKITKRGQNVTFRCDPISEHNRLYWYRQTLGQGPEFLTYFQNEAQLEKSRLLSDRFSAERPKGSFSTLEIQRTEQGDSAMYLCASTQSGGQGQDTQYFGPGTRLTVL.

This clonotype was detected ten times or more. The chain joins TRBV5-1 to TRBJ2-1; 10 bases map to TRBD2. Unmatched junction bases numbered 13, after V lost 4 bases and J lost 9 bases. The CDR3 length is 16 residues. Germline CDR1 and CDR2: SGHRS and YFSETQ. CDR3 loop: CASSPSLAGDLSEQFF. Written as DNA, the CDR3 is TGCGCCAGCAGCCCCAGCCTAGCGGGAGACTTGAGTGAGCAGTTCTTC.

This clonotype has ten or more counts. The chain couples TRBV20-1 to TRBJ2-3, with D unresolved. CDR1 DFQATT and CDR2 SNEGSKA come from the germline V gene (reference sequence). Trimming left V 5 bases short and J 3 bases short, with 9 bases between. CDR3 length equals 12 residues. This chain's CDR3 is CSAWSRTDTQYF. The CDR3 coding sequence is TGCAGTGCTTGGAGTAGAACAGATACGCAGTATTTT.

This clonotype was counted many times. The chain carries TRBV5-5 and TRBJ2-1; D ambiguous. The CDR3 extends over 13 amino acids. CDR1 and CDR2 (germline): SGHKS, YYEKEE (reference sequence). Trimming left V 5 bases short and J 6 bases short, with 12 bases between. In DNA, the CDR3 is TGTGCCAGCAGACCACAGAGCCCCAATGAGCAGTTCTTC. Amino acids: CASRPQSPNEQFF.

This clonotype was observed at least ten times. This rearrangement joins TRBV7-2 to TRBJ2-4, with D possibly TRBD1 on 6 matching bases. Germline assignment: CDR1 SGHTA and CDR2 FQGNSA. This CDR3 contains 13 residues. Trimming removed 2 bases at V and 7 bases at J, with 9 bases between. As DNA, the CDR3 is TGTGCCAGCAGCTTATCAGGGGACAACATTCAGTACTTC. It yields the protein CASSLSGDNIQYF.

V and J are TRBV20-1 and TRBJ2-7, with D uncertain. CDR1 DFQATT and CDR2 SNEGSKA come from the germline V gene (reference sequence). The ends were cut back, 0 bases at V and 2 bases at J, with 17 bases in the middle. There are 16 residues in the CDR3. The CDR3 is CSARDLRSPSTYEQYF. Written as DNA, the CDR3 is TGCAGTGCTAGAGATCTAAGAAGCCCCTCAACCTACGAGCAGTACTTC.

A few counts support this clonotype. It may be a read error: a sequence one base away is much more abundant. This chain links TRBV27 with TRBJ2-3; D not resolved. Germline CDR1 reads MNHEY; CDR2 reads SMNVEV (reference sequence). CDR3 length: 15 amino acids. The V end lost 4 bases, the J end lost 2 bases, and 13 bases lay between the germline ends. In DNA, the CDR3 is TGTGCCAGCAGTTCGTACAAGCAGAACACAGATACGCAGTATTTT. Translating gives CASSSYKQNTDTQYF.

This clonotype was seen many times. The rearrangement joins TRBV4-3 to TRBJ2-7, with a weak D call TRBD2 (5 bases). CDR3 length: 16 amino acids. V lost 4 bases, J lost 4 bases, and 20 bases lay in between. Germline lookup yields CDR1 LGHNA and CDR2 YSLEER. In DNA form, the CDR3 reads TGCGCCAGCAGCCCCTCCCTAGAAGTACTAGGTTACGAGCAGTACTTC. Protein product: CASSPSLEVLGYEQYF.

A word on this clonotype: A much larger clonotype is one base distant, so this may be a read error. The chain links TRBV5-1 to TRBJ1-5; D remains ambiguous. This CDR3 is built from 13 residues. Germline V gives CDR1 SGHRS, CDR2 YFSETQ. In nucleotides, the CDR3 is TGCGCCAGCAGCCCTGACGCGAATCAGCACCAGCATTTT. It is translated as CASSPDANQHQHF.

This clonotype was recorded many times. The gene calls are TRBV4-2 and TRBJ2-5; 8 nucleotides match TRBD2. The CDR3 consists of 20 residues. CDR1 is LGHNA, CDR2 YNFKEQ, per germline. V dropped 0 bases and J dropped 4; count of bases not matched to a gene: 19. CDR3 sequence: CASSQEWGSGESVYRETQYF. For the CDR3, the DNA is TGTGCCAGCAGCCAAGAATGGGGTAGCGGGGAATCGGTGTATAGAGAGACCCAGTACTTC.

This clonotype was recorded many times. V usage is TRBV18 and J usage is TRBJ1-2; D call uncertain. Trimming cost V 4 bases and J 4 bases, with 10 bases left between them. CDR3 length: 13 residues. In germline, CDR1 is KGHSH, CDR2 LQKENI. The CDR3 here is CASSLGRLYGYTF. CDR3 DNA sequence: TGTGCCAGCTCACTAGGGCGGCTCTATGGCTACACCTTC.

This clonotype was detected many times. V usage is TRBV29-1 and J usage is TRBJ1-1; the match to TRBD1 covers 7 bases. CDR1 and CDR2 from the germline V gene are SQVTM and ANQGSEA. This CDR3 spans 12 amino acids. The V gene end was trimmed by 7 bases and the J gene end by 1 base; junction bases not matched to a gene: 3. CDR3 in DNA: TGCAGCGCTGAGGGGGCGAACACTGAAGCTTTCTTT. Translation: CSAEGANTEAFF.

In this sample, this clonotype turned up many times. This chain joins TRBV5-1 and TRBJ2-1; 16 bases line up with TRBD2. The germline V gene has CDR1 SGHRS and CDR2 YFSETQ. V was clipped by 3 bases and J by 9 bases; unmatched bases: 6. The CDR3 covers 16 residues. CDR3 protein: CASSWGLAGGSSEQFF. As DNA, the CDR3 is TGCGCCAGCAGCTGGGGACTAGCGGGGGGGAGCAGTGAGCAGTTCTTC.

In its sample, this clonotype was seen many times. The rearrangement joins TRBV11-2 to TRBJ1-5; D remains ambiguous. The CDR3 runs 13 residues. V lost 5 bases and J lost 5, with 10 bases in between. Germline CDR1 is SGHAT and CDR2 is FQNNGV. The CDR3: CASSRARDQPQHF. The CDR3 nucleotides read TGTGCCAGCAGCCGAGCGAGGGATCAGCCCCAGCATTTT.

Many counts were recorded for this clonotype. This rearrangement joins TRBV7-2 to TRBJ1-4, with a weak D call TRBD1 (6 bases). Germline CDR1 reads SGHTA; CDR2 reads FQGNSA. This CDR3 comprises 15 residues. The V end was cut by 5 bases, the J end by 7 bases, with 17 bases between. The CDR3 reads CASSPLQDRSEKLFF. CDR3 DNA sequence: TGTGCCAGCAGCCCCCTTCAGGACAGATCTGAAAAACTGTTTTTT.

This clonotype appeared many times. V gene TRBV25-1 combines with J gene TRBJ2-7; D possibly corresponds to TRBD1 (5 bases). This CDR3 comprises 13 residues. Trimming removed 3 bases at V and 6 bases at J, with 12 bases between. Germline loops: CDR1 MGHDK, CDR2 SYGVNS. The CDR3 protein is CASSDYRNGEQYF. For the CDR3, the DNA is TGTGCCAGCAGTGATTACAGGAATGGCGAGCAGTACTTC.

This clonotype was seen repeatedly, ten times or more. The rearrangement joins TRBV7-6 to TRBJ2-7, with TRBD1 identical over 10 bases. Per the germline V gene, CDR1 is SGHVS and CDR2 is FNYEAQ. V shed 8 bases, J shed 3 bases, and the junction held 1 base outside the gene matches. The CDR3 sequence is 12 residues long. CDR3 region: CASGDRGYEQYF. CDR3 nucleotides: TGTGCCAGCGGGGACAGGGGCTACGAGCAGTACTTC.

This clonotype was detected many times. The chain joins TRBV30 to TRBJ2-5; D remains ambiguous. This CDR3 has 11 amino acids. The germline V gene encodes CDR1 GTSNPN and CDR2 SVGIG (reference sequence). V was cut by 3 bases and J by 7 bases, with 9 bases left in between. Here the CDR3 reads CAWRGLGTQYF. CDR3 sequence (DNA): TGTGCCTGGAGAGGGCTGGGGACCCAGTACTTC.

To note about this clonotype: A much bigger clone sits one base away, suggesting this may be a read error. The chain combines TRBV11-2 with TRBJ2-6, with 7 nucleotides matching TRBD2. The CDR3 is 13 residues long. In germline, CDR1 is SGHAT, CDR2 FQNNGV. The CDR3 here is CVSSGAWANVLTF. The CDR3 DNA sequence: TGTGTCAGCAGCGGGGCCTGGGCCAACGTCCTGACTTTC.

The sample holds many counts of this clonotype. The chain employs TRBV7-9 and TRBJ2-3, with a weak D call TRBD2 (5 bases). The CDR3 is 15 residues long. The V end was cut by 2 bases, the J end by 1 base, with 10 bases between. CDR1 and CDR2 (germline): SEHNR, FQNEAQ (reference sequence). The CDR3 bases are TGTGCCAGCAGCTTACAGATGGGAGGCACAGATACGCAGTATTTT. Protein product: CASSLQMGGTDTQYF. The full variable domain, with the rest looked up from reference TRBV7-9 and TRBJ2-3, is DTGVSQNPRHKITKRGQNVTFRCDPISEHNRLYWYRQTLGQGPEFLTYFQNEAQLEKSRLLSDRFSAERPKGSFSTLEIQRTEQGDSAMYLCASSLQMGGTDTQYFGPGTRLTVL.

This clonotype was seen at least ten times. V and J are TRBV27 and TRBJ1-2; D is possibly TRBD1 (5 bases). The CDR3 is made up of 13 amino acids. Trimming left V 5 bases short and J 6 bases short, with 13 bases between. The germline CDR1 and CDR2 sequences are MNHEY and SMNVEV (reference sequence). As DNA, the CDR3 is TGTGCCAGCAGTCAATCGGGGCTTCATGGCTACACCTTC. It encodes CASSQSGLHGYTF.

This clonotype was recorded at least ten times. The rearrangement joins TRBV5-6 to TRBJ2-5; D gene uncertain. This CDR3 comprises 15 residues. Trimming pared 4 bases from V and 5 bases from J, leaving 18 bases between. Germline V gives CDR1 SGHDT, CDR2 YYEEEE. CDR3 loop: CASSTPLGARETQYF. CDR3 in DNA: TGTGCCAGCAGCACCCCCTTAGGAGCTAGGGAGACCCAGTACTTC.

This clonotype was picked up many times. The V call is TRBV7-9, the J call TRBJ1-1; D is undetermined. V dropped 1 base and J dropped 1 base, with 4 bases sitting between them. This CDR3 spans 13 amino acids. Germline-derived CDR1 and CDR2 are SEHNR and FQNEAQ (reference sequence). Here the CDR3 DNA reads TGTGCCAGCAGCTTAGTTCCGAACACTGAAGCTTTCTTT. Encoded protein: CASSLVPNTEAFF.